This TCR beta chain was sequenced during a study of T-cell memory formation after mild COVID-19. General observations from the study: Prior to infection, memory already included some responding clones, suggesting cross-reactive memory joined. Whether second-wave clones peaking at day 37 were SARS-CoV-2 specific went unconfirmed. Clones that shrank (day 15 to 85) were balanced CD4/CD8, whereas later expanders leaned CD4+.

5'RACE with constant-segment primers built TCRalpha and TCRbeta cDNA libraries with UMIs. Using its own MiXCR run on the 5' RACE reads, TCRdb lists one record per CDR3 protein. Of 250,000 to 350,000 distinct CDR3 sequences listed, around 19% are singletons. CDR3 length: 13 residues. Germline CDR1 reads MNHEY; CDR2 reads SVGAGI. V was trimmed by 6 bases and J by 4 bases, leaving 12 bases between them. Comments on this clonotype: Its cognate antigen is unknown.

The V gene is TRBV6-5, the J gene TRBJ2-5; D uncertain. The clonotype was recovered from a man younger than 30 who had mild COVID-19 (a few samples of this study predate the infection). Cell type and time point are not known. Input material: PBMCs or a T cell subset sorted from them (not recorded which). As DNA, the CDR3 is TGTGCCAGCAGAGTATCCCGGCCAGAGACCCAGTACTTC. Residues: CASRVSRPETQYF.